These 18 T cell receptor beta chains were all obtained from the same sample, sequenced in a study of control samples from healthy donors and cancer patients. Using immunoSEQ multiplex PCR, the repertoire was profiled, and TCRdb retains in-frame clones only, with some absent. The sample records about 80,000 clones, more than 65% being singletons. Specimen: PBMCs. These receptors were obtained from a man in his 60s with head and neck cancer.

This clone has more than one count but fewer than ten. The CDR3, as DNA: TGTGCCAGCAGTGCAACCTGGACAGCTCGCAATCAGCCCCAGCATTTT. It translates to CASSATWTARNQPQHF. V and J are TRBV6-1 and TRBJ1-5; the D gene is possibly TRBD1 (6 bases). CDR3 length: 16 amino acids. The V and J ends lost 4 bases and 2 bases respectively, with 15 bases between them. Looked up from germline, CDR1 is MNHNS and CDR2 is SASEGT.

This rearrangement joins TRBV5-1 to TRBJ2-7; 7 nucleotides align to TRBD1. J gave up 5 bases and V 0 bases, and 8 bases lay outside the gene matches. Per germline, CDR1 SGHRS and CDR2 YFSETQ. The CDR3 runs to 15 residues. The CDR3 DNA sequence: TGCGCCAGCAGCTTGGGACAGGGAGACTTGCACGAGCAGTACTTC. As protein: CASSLGQGDLHEQYF.

A few counts support this clone. The same CDR3 also results from other DNA sequences found in this sample. The CDR3 DNA reads TGTGCCAGCAGTGAGAATCAGGGGAGCCAGCCCCAGCATTTT. The encoded protein is CASSENQGSQPQHF. This sequence joins TRBV2 and TRBJ1-5; maybe TRBD1 (6 bases). V was clipped by 3 bases and J by 7 bases, with 13 bases between them. The CDR3 sequence is 14 residues long. The V gene's germline CDR1 is SNHLY and CDR2 FYNNEI.

The chain has TRBV5-8 and TRBJ2-7, with a tentative D call TRBD2 (6 bases). The germline gives CDR1 SGHTS, CDR2 YDEGEE. Deletions cut 4 bases from V and 6 bases from J, with 17 bases between. The CDR3 length is 14 residues. CDR3 loop: CASSPRLGGFEQYF. The CDR3 DNA reads as TGTGCCAGCAGCCCAAGACTAGGAGGCTTCGAGCAGTACTTC.

V gene TRBV3-1 (or the pseudogene TRBV3-2) combines with J gene TRBJ2-1, with TRBD1 matching 9 bases. This CDR3 region has 16 residues. Trimming took 4 bases from V and 0 from J; bases not matched to a gene: 4. Germline V gene sequence: CDR1 LGHDT, CDR2 YNNKEL (reference sequence). The CDR3 DNA reads as TGTGCCAGCAGCCCCCGGGACAGGGCCTCCTACAATGAGCAGTTCTTC. It encodes CASSPRDRASYNEQFF.

The V gene is TRBV5-4, the J gene TRBJ2-4, with 13 bases matching TRBD2. Germline CDR1 reads SGHNT; CDR2 reads YYREEE (reference sequence). Trimming at V came to 0 bases and at J to 3 bases, leaving 0 bases not matched to a gene. This CDR3 spans 16 amino acids. CDR3 DNA sequence: TGTGCCAGCAGCTTGGGACTAGCGGGAGGCAAAAACATTCAGTACTTC. It translates to CASSLGLAGGKNIQYF.

The V gene is TRBV5-4, the J gene TRBJ2-1, with 10 bases matching TRBD1. Germline V gene data show CDR1 as SGHNT and CDR2 as YYREEE (reference sequence). The CDR3 is 17 amino acids. Germline trimming cut 1 base from V and 7 bases from J; bases unmatched to any gene: 11. The CDR3 loop reads CASSLWRDRGRGNEQFF. The CDR3 bases are TGTGCCAGCAGCTTGTGGAGAGACAGGGGGCGCGGAAATGAGCAGTTCTTC.

V gene TRBV6-5 combines with J gene TRBJ1-1; possible D gene TRBD1, 5 bases. The V end was cut by 6 bases, the J end by 0 bases, with 11 bases between. This CDR3 has 14 residues. Germline V gene sequence: CDR1 MNHEY, CDR2 SVGAGI. The CDR3 is CASSRMGLNTEAFF. The CDR3 nucleotides are TGTGCCAGCAGCCGCATGGGGCTGAACACTGAAGCTTTCTTT.

This chain uses TRBV7-6 with TRBJ2-2; the match to TRBD1 covers 12 bases. J lost 6 bases, V lost 5 bases, and 4 bases had no gene match. The germline V gene encodes CDR1 SGHVS and CDR2 FNYEAQ. There are 15 residues in the CDR3. The CDR3 loop reads CASSPGQGAAGELFF. The CDR3 nucleotides are TGTGCCAGCAGCCCGGGACAGGGGGCGGCCGGGGAGCTGTTTTTT.

This rearrangement joins TRBV10-3 to TRBJ2-5; 12 bases fit TRBD2. Per the germline V gene, CDR1 is ENHRY and CDR2 is SYGVKD. The CDR3 is 16 amino acids. V shed 5 bases and J 5 bases; nucleotides not matched to a gene: 9. The CDR3 loop reads CAISSPTSGSGETQYF. The CDR3, as DNA: TGTGCCATCAGTTCCCCGACTAGCGGGAGTGGTGAGACCCAGTACTTC.

The chain has TRBV6-2 or TRBV6-3 and TRBJ1-5; D not certain. This CDR3 spans 14 amino acids. Germline lookup yields CDR1 MNHEY and CDR2 SVGEGT. V dropped 2 bases and J dropped 6 bases, with 11 bases sitting between them. CDR3: CASSYVGIFQPQHF. The CDR3 DNA reads TGTGCCAGCAGTTACGTGGGAATCTTTCAGCCCCAGCATTTT.

This chain joins TRBV10-3 and TRBJ2-2; D gene unclear. CDR1 ENHRY and CDR2 SYGVKD come from the germline V gene. This CDR3 is built from 14 residues. The germline V and J ends were trimmed by 6 bases and 0 bases, with 8 bases remaining between them. DNA for the CDR3: TGTGCCATCAGCCTGCACACGAACACCGGGGAGCTGTTTTTT. Translated, it gives CAISLHTNTGELFF.

This chain links TRBV4-1 with TRBJ1-3, with a tentative D call TRBD1 (5 bases). Germline values: CDR1 MGHRA, CDR2 YSYEKL. V was trimmed by 3 bases and J by 7 bases, leaving 16 bases between them. CDR3 length: 15 amino acids. CDR3 DNA: TGCGCCAGCAGCCACCCCGCGAGGGGACGTAACACCATATATTTT. This sequence encodes CASSHPARGRNTIYF.

V is TRBV12-5 and J is TRBJ1-5; 9 positions agree with TRBD1. In germline, CDR1 is LGHNT, CDR2 FRNRAP. The CDR3 consists of 14 residues. Unmatched junction bases numbered 5, after V lost 4 bases and J lost 7 bases. This chain's CDR3 is CASGSQGAEQPQHF. Here the CDR3 DNA reads TGTGCTAGTGGTTCACAGGGGGCTGAGCAGCCCCAGCATTTT.

V is TRBV5-1 and J is TRBJ1-2, with D hard to call. Trimming pared 1 base from V and 4 bases from J, leaving 11 bases between. CDR1 and CDR2 from the germline V gene are SGHRS and YFSETQ. The CDR3 totals 14 residues. The chain's CDR3 is CASSLSTVTYGYTF. In nucleotides, the CDR3 is TGCGCCAGCAGCTTGTCTACAGTGACCTATGGCTACACCTTC.

The genes are TRBV6-2 or TRBV6-3 and TRBJ1-5, with unresolved D. V was clipped by 0 bases and J by 7 bases, with 10 bases between them. CDR3 length: 14 amino acids. Germline V gene data show CDR1 as MNHEY and CDR2 as SVGEGT. The CDR3 DNA sequence: TGTGCCAGCAGTTACTCGTGGGATCGGCAGCCCCAGCATTTT. Translated, it gives CASSYSWDRQPQHF.

This clone appeared a few times. The chain carries TRBV11-3 and TRBJ2-1, with no clear D. CDR1 and CDR2 (germline): SGHNT, YENEEA. With 1 base removed from V and 4 bases from J, the gap between germline ends came to 11 bases. The CDR3 runs 15 residues. The CDR3 spells CASSLGRFAYNEQFF. As DNA, the CDR3 is TGTGCCAGCAGCTTAGGGCGCTTCGCGTACAATGAGCAGTTCTTC.

The genes are TRBV2 and TRBJ2-7; TRBD2 agrees at 7 bases. J was trimmed by 6 bases and V by 4 bases; bases with no gene match: 12. There are 15 residues in the CDR3. Germline CDR1 is SNHLY and CDR2 is FYNNEI. The CDR3 spells CASSVIGGGPTEQYF. The CDR3 region has the DNA TGTGCCAGCAGTGTTATTGGGGGAGGGCCGACCGAGCAGTACTTC.